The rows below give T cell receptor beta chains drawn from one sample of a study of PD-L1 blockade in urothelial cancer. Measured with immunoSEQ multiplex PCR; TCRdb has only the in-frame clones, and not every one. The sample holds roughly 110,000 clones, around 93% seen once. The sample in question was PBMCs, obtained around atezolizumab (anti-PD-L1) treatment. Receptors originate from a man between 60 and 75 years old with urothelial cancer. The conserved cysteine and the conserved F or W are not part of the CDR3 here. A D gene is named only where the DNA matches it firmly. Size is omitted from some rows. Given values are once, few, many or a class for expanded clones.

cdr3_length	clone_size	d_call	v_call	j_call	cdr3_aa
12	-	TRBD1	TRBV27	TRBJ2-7	ASRKRQGAYEQY
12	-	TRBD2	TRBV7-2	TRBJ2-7	ASTRQGGIYEQY
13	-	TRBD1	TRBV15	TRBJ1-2	ATSRDLTGGYGYT
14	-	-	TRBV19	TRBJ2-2	ASSHTWTANTGELF
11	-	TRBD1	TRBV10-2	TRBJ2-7	ASSKGQYYEQY
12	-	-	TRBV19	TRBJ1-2	ASRPLPGNYGYT
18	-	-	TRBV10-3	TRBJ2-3	AISESFGHLTPSSTDTQY
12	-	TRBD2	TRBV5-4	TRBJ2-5	ASSRGGMEETQY
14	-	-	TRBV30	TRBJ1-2	AWSIRGFQVRYGYT
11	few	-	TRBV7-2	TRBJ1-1	ASSLRQNTEAF
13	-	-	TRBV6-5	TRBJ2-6	ASSLIHSGANVLT
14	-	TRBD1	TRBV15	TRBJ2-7	ATSRAGQGFSYEQY
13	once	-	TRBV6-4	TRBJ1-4	ASSDSGRGGEKLF
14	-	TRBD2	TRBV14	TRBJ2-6	ASSQEAGIGANVLT
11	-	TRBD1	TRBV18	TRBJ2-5	ASSLGQEETQY
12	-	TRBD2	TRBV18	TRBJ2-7	ASSSTSGSDEQY
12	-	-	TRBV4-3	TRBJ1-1	ASSQEGGYTEAF
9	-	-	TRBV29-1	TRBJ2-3	GGRESDTQY